The TCR beta chain described here comes from a study of blood T cells in healthy people across ages. PCR was performed a second time for roughly 7 to 11 cycles using a sample-barcoded 5' primer and a J-beta primer mix. Every molecule of cDNA carried a tag from a template-switch adaptor with 12 random nucleotides. Every sample gave at least 2.5 million paired-end reads containing CDR3. TCRdb fed the 5' RACE reads into MiXCR, producing one record per CDR3 protein. This sample has 600,000 to 800,000 distinct CDR3 sequences, with 21% found just once. Total RNA, at least 6 micrograms per sample, came from PBMCs. The receptor comes from a man in his 70s in good health. Sequenced: blood.

CDR3 protein: CASSDRDDSYNEQFF. In DNA, the CDR3 is TGTGCCAGCAGTGACCGGGACGACTCCTACAATGAGCAGTTCTTC. The V and J genes are TRBV25-1 and TRBJ2-1; D could derive from TRBD1 or TRBD2 (5 bases each). Trimming cost V 3 bases and J 0 bases, with 9 bases left between them. From germline, CDR1 is MGHDK and CDR2 SYGVNS. The CDR3 is 15 residues long.